The text below deals with one T cell receptor beta chain. The antigen is undetermined. The data are from a study of cytomegalovirus exposure and HLA in healthy donors. Study at large: HLA-typed donors were the source of about 85 million unique TCRs held in an early data release. Study outcomes and limitations: CMV serostatus stood as the only immune exposure information on hand. Prediction of most subjects' HLA-A and HLA-B alleles by TCR beta sequences was reportedly accurate.

Use of 60 Vbeta and 13 Jbeta primers characterized the PCR. The repertoire was sequenced with immunoSEQ multiplex PCR; TCRdb's copy has only in-frame clones and lacks some. In the table there are tens of thousands of clones, roughly 64% of which are singletons. Germline loops: CDR1 SGDLS, CDR2 YYNGEE. Trimming stripped 4 bases from V and 0 bases from J, with 8 bases between. The CDR3 has 14 amino acids. Material for sequencing was PBMCs. The TCR originated in a man in his forties or fifties in good health and CMV-seropositive. J is TRBJ1-3 and V is TRBV9; D remains ambiguous. CDR3 DNA: TGTGCCAGCAGCCCGCAGGACTCTGGAAACACCATATATTTT. This sequence encodes CASSPQDSGNTIYF.